This TCR beta chain was recorded in a study of CD8+CD57+ T cells in acquired aplastic anemia. Study-wide context: Mean yield of DNA from sorted CD4+ and CD8+ cells was approximately 3 ug.

The CDR3 covers 13 residues. The V gene's germline CDR1 is SGHTA and CDR2 FQGNSA. Trimming left V 4 bases short and J 5 bases short, with 11 bases between. The study's findings and limits: The number of CD8+ CDR3 sequences shared by patients and controls was 25 to 35.

The use of genomic DNA as template underpinned the TCR beta VDJ and CDR3 profiling. Using its own MiXCR run on the reads, TCRdb lists one record per CDR3 protein. The sample includes some 190,000 distinct CDR3 sequences, approximately 49% of them seen just once. Remarks on this clonotype: Antigen specificity is unknown.

V and J are TRBV7-2 and TRBJ2-5; TRBD2 is a possible D gene (6 bases). Sequenced: sorted CD4+, CD8+, or CD8+CD57+ T cells (not recorded which) from PBMCs. The TCR originated in a human donor in good health. This chain's CDR3 is CASSWRGGETQYF. The DNA for the CDR3 is TGTGCCAGCAGCTGGCGGGGCGGGGAGACCCAGTACTTC.